The subject of this entry is one T cell receptor beta chain. Its antigen is as yet unknown. This entry belongs to a study of beta chain features in type 1 diabetes. General study findings and limits: There was a moderate but significant shortening of TCRB CDR3s in all four CD4+ subsets of Type 1 diabetes patients.

The germline V and J ends were trimmed by 5 bases and 0 bases, with 10 bases remaining between them. The germline V gene has CDR1 SGHRS and CDR2 YFSETQ. This CDR3 has 14 residues. Reverse transcribing all isolated RNA meant expressed TCRB transcripts were sequenced. The data were produced by immunoSEQ multiplex PCR, yet TCRdb's version contains in-frame clones alone and is incomplete. The repertoire holds around 41,000 clones, 65% to 70% seen once, with around 1.7% in the top ten. The V call is TRBV5-1, the J call TRBJ2-3, with D possibly matching TRBD1 (5 bases). Sequences were obtained from Tregs from blood. The source of this sequence is a man aged 30 to 45 with type 1 diabetes. Some clones in this sample may be carry-over from other donors' samples. The CDR3 loop reads CASRGLPSTDTQYF. CDR3 DNA sequence: TGCGCCAGCAGGGGGCTGCCCAGCACAGATACGCAGTATTTT.